These 18 T cell receptor beta chains were all obtained from the same sample, sequenced in a study of T cell responses to AZD1222 COVID-19 vaccine. Some clones are missing from TCRdb's copy, which holds only in-frame ones; the method was immunoSEQ multiplex PCR. The repertoire holds fewer than 200,000 clones, about 88% seen once, with roughly a quarter in the top ten. The specimen was peripheral blood, collected 28 days after the second AZD1222 dose. These receptors came from an adult who received the AZD1222 COVID-19 vaccine.

The V gene is TRBV6-5, the J gene TRBJ2-7; tentative D call: TRBD1 (6 bases). The CDR3 length is 14 residues. V lost 1 base, J lost 3 bases, and 10 bases lay in between. Germline V gene data show CDR1 as MNHEY and CDR2 as SVGAGI. In DNA form, the CDR3 reads TGTGCCAGCAGTTACTTGGGACAAAGCTACGAGCAGTACTTC. Translating gives CASSYLGQSYEQYF.

V usage is TRBV15 and J usage is TRBJ1-2; the match to TRBD1 covers 11 bases. This CDR3 is built from 16 residues. Losses at the gene ends were 0 bases for V and 3 bases for J; bases not matched to a gene: 3. Germline V gene lookup returns CDR1 LNHNV and CDR2 YYDKDF (reference sequence). CDR3 region: CATSRDRDRGDYGYTF. CDR3 in DNA: TGTGCCACCAGCAGAGATAGGGACAGGGGGGACTATGGCTACACCTTC.

The chain has TRBV5-4 and TRBJ1-4, with unresolved D. Germline loops: CDR1 SGHNT, CDR2 YYREEE (reference sequence). Trimming took off 0 bases at V and 1 base at J, with 7 bases between the two ends. The CDR3 consists of 15 residues. The DNA of the CDR3 is TGTGCCAGCAGCTTGGCTCGGGGAACTAATGAAAAACTGTTTTTT. Translation gives CASSLARGTNEKLFF.

The genes are TRBV7-8 and TRBJ2-7; unclear D gene. This CDR3 contains 12 residues. The germline gives CDR1 SGHVS, CDR2 FQNEAQ. V lost 0 bases, J lost 4 bases, and 4 bases lay in between. CDR3 DNA: TGTGCCAGCAGCTTAGCTTTTTACGAGCAGTACTTC. As protein: CASSLAFYEQYF.

The chain employs TRBV7-2 and TRBJ2-7, with TRBD1 matching over 9 bases. The ends lost 4 bases at V and 3 bases at J; junction bases unmatched: 4. This CDR3 is built from 14 residues. CDR1 SGHTA and CDR2 FQGNSA come from the germline V gene. CDR3 coding DNA: TGTGCCAGCAGCTCACAGGGGGCGGTCTACGAGCAGTACTTC. This encodes CASSSQGAVYEQYF.

The chain joins TRBV18 to TRBJ1-2, with 9 bases matching TRBD1. Germline V gives CDR1 KGHSH, CDR2 LQKENI. J gave up 2 bases and V 2 bases, and 6 bases lay outside the gene matches. This CDR3 contains 16 residues. CDR3 coding DNA: TGTGCCAGCTCACCATCGGGCACAGGGGGCAACTATGGCTACACCTTC. Protein product: CASSPSGTGGNYGYTF.

V and J are TRBV19 and TRBJ2-3; 9 nucleotides agree with TRBD2. Germline CDR1 reads LNHDA; CDR2 reads SQIVND (reference sequence). The CDR3 totals 16 residues. V shed 5 bases and J 2 bases; nucleotides not matched to a gene: 8. This chain's CDR3 is CASSAFIAGATDTQYF. CDR3 sequence (DNA): TGTGCCAGTAGTGCCTTCATAGCGGGAGCCACAGATACGCAGTATTTT.

A single count supports this clone. This same CDR3 is encoded by further DNA sequences in the sample. The rearrangement uses TRBV10-3 and TRBJ1-1; unclear D gene. CDR1 ENHRY and CDR2 SYGVKD come from the germline V gene. This CDR3 has 13 residues. V lost 0 bases, J lost 1 base, and 3 bases lay in between. CDR3 residues: CAISESTNTEAFF. The CDR3 region has the DNA TGTGCCATCAGTGAGTCGACGAACACTGAAGCTTTCTTT.

This clone was counted only a few times. V usage is TRBV3-1 (or the pseudogene TRBV3-2) and J usage is TRBJ1-3; TRBD1 might be the D (6 bases). The V end was cut by 1 base, the J end by 4 bases, with 11 bases between. Germline loops: CDR1 LGHDT, CDR2 YNNKEL (reference sequence). The CDR3 is 15 amino acids. CDR3 sequence: CASSQAGGLGNTIYF. CDR3 sequence (DNA): TGTGCCAGCAGCCAAGCGGGGGGGCTGGGAAACACCATATATTTT.

The V call is TRBV7-3, the J call TRBJ2-3, with D possibly matching TRBD2 (7 bases). The CDR3 is 14 residues long. Germline CDR1 SGHTA, CDR2 FQGTGA. Trimming pared 7 bases from V and 2 bases from J, leaving 13 bases between. In DNA form, the CDR3 reads TGTGCCAGCAAGTTGCGGGGGCACACAGATACGCAGTATTTT. Its protein is CASKLRGHTDTQYF. The full variable domain, in which reference TRBV7-3 and TRBJ2-3 provide the parts outside the CDR3, is GAGVSQTPSNKVTEKGKYVELRCDPISGHTALYWYRQSLGQGPEFLIYFQGTGAADDSGLPNDRFFAVRPEGSVSTLKIQRTERGDSAVYLCASKLRGHTDTQYFGPGTRLTVL.

This clone has a single count. The rearrangement links TRBV5-1 to TRBJ2-1; weak D call: TRBD2 (5 bases). Germline lookup yields CDR1 SGHRS and CDR2 YFSETQ. V shed 5 bases and J shed 2 bases, with 8 bases lying between them. CDR3 length: 13 residues. Here the CDR3 reads CASRLEPYNEQFF. The CDR3 coding sequence is TGCGCCAGCAGACTAGAGCCCTACAATGAGCAGTTCTTC. The full variable domain, rest sourced from reference TRBV5-1 and TRBJ2-1, is KAGVTQTPRYLIKTRGQQVTLSCSPISGHRSVSWYQQTPGQGLQFLFEYFSETQRNKGNFPGRFSGRQFSNSRSEMNVSTLELGDSALYLCASRLEPYNEQFFGPGTRLTVL.

As DNA, the CDR3 is TGTGCCAGCAGCTTATCTGCTGGGGTCGGCCAAGAGACCCAGTACTTC. This gives the protein CASSLSAGVGQETQYF. This sequence joins TRBV7-3 and TRBJ2-5; D remains ambiguous. There are 16 residues in the CDR3. V dropped 2 bases and J dropped 1 base, with 14 bases sitting between them. The V gene's germline CDR1 is SGHTA and CDR2 FQGTGA.

The chain recombines TRBV28 with TRBJ1-1; TRBD1 aligns across 8 bases. Germline CDR1 reads MDHEN; CDR2 reads SYDVKM. CDR3 size: 13 residues. With 4 bases clipped from V and 5 bases from J, the junction kept 3 bases outside the gene matches. The CDR3 protein is CASSSGQGTEAFF. CDR3 DNA sequence: TGTGCCAGCAGTTCCGGACAGGGTACTGAAGCTTTCTTT.

The gene calls are TRBV9 and TRBJ1-1; 7 bases align to TRBD1. Losses at the gene ends were 2 bases for V and 5 bases for J; bases not matched to a gene: 6. Germline V gene sequence: CDR1 SGDLS, CDR2 YYNGEE. The length of the CDR3 is 14 residues. CDR3 sequence: CASSVGTEETEAFF. Here the CDR3 DNA reads TGTGCCAGCAGCGTCGGGACAGAGGAAACTGAAGCTTTCTTT.

V usage is TRBV28 and J usage is TRBJ1-2, with TRBD1 matching over 9 bases. The germline V gene has CDR1 MDHEN and CDR2 SYDVKM. With 6 bases clipped from V and 8 bases from J, the junction kept 7 bases outside the gene matches. This CDR3 has 13 amino acids. CDR3 coding DNA: TGTGCCAGCAGCTCCGGACAGGGGTTCGGCTACACCTTC. Amino acids: CASSSGQGFGYTF.

V gene TRBV28 combines with J gene TRBJ2-2; TRBD1 agrees at 8 bases. The trim removed 1 base at V and 5 bases at J, leaving 6 bases unmatched. CDR3 length: 16 amino acids. CDR1 MDHEN and CDR2 SYDVKM come from the germline V gene. Here the CDR3 DNA reads TGTGCCAGCAGTTTATCTGGACAGGGCGCGACCGGGGAGCTGTTTTTT. It specifies CASSLSGQGATGELFF.

The chain combines TRBV14 with TRBJ1-2, with a possible D match to TRBD1 (6 bases). Germline values: CDR1 SGHDN, CDR2 FVKESK. Trimming left V 1 base short and J 1 base short, with 10 bases between. The CDR3 has 15 residues. Here the CDR3 reads CASSQAPGVNYGYTF. CDR3 nucleotides: TGTGCCAGCAGCCAAGCCCCAGGGGTTAACTATGGCTACACCTTC.

This clone has just a few counts. The gene calls are TRBV7-2 and TRBJ2-5; possibly TRBD2 for D (5 bases). The germline V gene encodes CDR1 SGHTA and CDR2 FQGNSA. V was pared by 5 bases and J by 5 bases, with 12 bases between. The CDR3 has 13 residues. The CDR3 loop reads CASSKRSPETQYF. CDR3 DNA sequence: TGTGCCAGCAGCAAGCGGAGTCCGGAGACCCAGTACTTC. Based on the CDR3 plus reference TRBV7-2 and TRBJ2-5, the full variable domain is GAGVSQSPSNKVTEKGKDVELRCDPISGHTALYWYRQSLGQGLEFLIYFQGNSAPDKSGLPSDRFSAERTGGSVSTLTIQRTQQEDSAVYLCASSKRSPETQYFGPGTRLLVL.